Each of the 5 T cell receptor beta chains below was sequenced from the same sample in a study of persistence of HIV-infected CD4 T cells. This was the immunoSEQ version 4 assay in survey mode. Measured with immunoSEQ multiplex PCR; TCRdb has only the in-frame clones, and not every one. The table has tens of thousands of clones, about nine tenths seen once; the top ten hold approximately 2%. Nonspecific anti-CD3/anti-CD28 bead stimulation represents the broad CD4+ T cell repertoire. Responding CD4+ T cells were sorted by upregulation of both CD40 ligand and CD69. Their antigens are not known. The sequencing used CD4+ T cells sorted from PBMCs after roughly 18-hour stimulation, collected from a patient who received antiretroviral therapy. These TCRs come from an adult man with HIV who was CMV-seropositive.

The chain uses TRBV7-3 and TRBJ1-2; possibly TRBD1 for D (5 bases). The germline gives CDR1 SGHTA, CDR2 FQGTGA. The V gene lost 5 bases and the J gene lost 8 bases, with 18 bases spanning the gap. The CDR3 consists of 14 residues. CDR3 protein: CASSLHRQGEGYTF. Written as DNA, the CDR3 is TGTGCCAGCAGCCTCCACAGGCAGGGCGAGGGCTACACCTTC.

The chain is built from TRBV27 and TRBJ2-3; 12 bases agree with TRBD2. CDR1 is MNHEY, CDR2 SMNVEV, per germline (reference sequence). After removal of 7 bases from V and 7 bases from J, the junction contained 12 bases not matched to a gene. This CDR3 comprises 16 residues. The CDR3 loop is CASTSPTSGGYNTQYF. CDR3 DNA: TGTGCCAGCACTTCCCCGACTAGCGGGGGATATAATACGCAGTATTTT.

The sample holds one count of this clone. V and J are TRBV20-1 and TRBJ1-6; D remains ambiguous. V gave up 6 bases and J gave up 11 bases, with 11 bases separating them. The CDR3 is 11 residues long. Germline CDR1 and CDR2: DFQATT and SNEGSKA (reference sequence). The CDR3 loop is CSAIGPAPLHF. In nucleotides, the CDR3 is TGCAGTGCAATAGGCCCGGCACCCCTCCACTTT.

The chain joins TRBV4-2 to TRBJ2-3; D uncertain. Germline CDR1 and CDR2: LGHNA and YNFKEQ. This CDR3 contains 16 residues. Trimming left V 1 base short and J 3 bases short, with 14 bases between. In DNA form, the CDR3 reads TGTGCCAGCAGCCAAGTTACGGCGGTCGGGACAGATACGCAGTATTTT. Translating gives CASSQVTAVGTDTQYF.

The chain is built from TRBV4-1 and TRBJ2-3, with a possible D match to TRBD1 (5 bases). The V end was cut by 4 bases, the J end by 0 bases, with 20 bases between. This CDR3 is 18 amino acids long. CDR1 is MGHRA and CDR2 is YSYEKL in the germline V gene. This CDR3 is CASSPLPRRGASTDTQYF. Here the CDR3 DNA reads TGCGCCAGCAGCCCTCTCCCTCGTAGGGGCGCTAGCACAGATACGCAGTATTTT.